This TCR beta chain stems from a study of blood T cells in healthy people across ages. Broader study findings: Age brought a roughly linear fall in TCR beta diversity measured per million T cells. Estimates of diversity drawn from one million T cells were considered underestimates.

Each of the donors had around 9 milliliters of peripheral blood drawn into EDTA-treated Vacutainer tubes. About this clonotype: Antigen: not known.

It was with a sample-barcoded 5' primer and a J-beta primer mix that a second PCR of about 6 to 12 cycles was run. TCRdb recomputed calls from the 5' RACE reads with MiXCR, one row per CDR3 protein. This repertoire shows 650,000 to 900,000 distinct CDR3 sequences, around 68% found once; its top ten account for 28%. This CDR3 has 12 amino acids. Germline lookup yields CDR1 DFQATT and CDR2 SNEGSKA (reference sequence). The V call is TRBV20-1, the J call TRBJ2-1, with 7 bases aligning to TRBD2. Gene TRBJ2-7 matches the end of the DNA better, so the J call may be wrong. This receptor was taken from a man younger than 40 in good health. Specimen: blood. CDR3 sequence reads: CSAGGRVREQYF. The CDR3 DNA sequence: TGCAGTGCTGGGGGGAGGGTTCGGGAGCAGTACTTC.